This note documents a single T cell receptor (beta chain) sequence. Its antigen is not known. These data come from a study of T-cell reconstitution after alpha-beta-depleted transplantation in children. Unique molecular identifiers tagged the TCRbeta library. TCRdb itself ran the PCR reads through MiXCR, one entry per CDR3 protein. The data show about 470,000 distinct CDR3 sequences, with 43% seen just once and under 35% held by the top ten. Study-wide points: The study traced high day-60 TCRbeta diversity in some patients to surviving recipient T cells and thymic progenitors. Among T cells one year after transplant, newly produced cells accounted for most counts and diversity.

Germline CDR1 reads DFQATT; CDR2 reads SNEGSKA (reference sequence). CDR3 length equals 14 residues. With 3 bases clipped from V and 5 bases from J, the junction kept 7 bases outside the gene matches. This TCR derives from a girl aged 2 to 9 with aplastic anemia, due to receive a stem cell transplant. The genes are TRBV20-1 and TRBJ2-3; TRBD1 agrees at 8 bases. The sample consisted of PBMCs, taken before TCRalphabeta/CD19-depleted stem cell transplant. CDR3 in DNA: TGCAGTGCTAGCAGCAGGGGGCGGGGAGATACGCAGTATTTT. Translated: CSASSRGRGDTQYF.